This TCR beta chain was found in a study of OX40 agonist ivuxolimab in advanced cancers. A note on the overall study: Ivuxolimab was a fully human IgG2 agonistic monoclonal antibody targeting the costimulatory receptor OX40 (CD134). Intravenous ivuxolimab was administered to patients every 2 weeks at six dose levels: 0.01, 0.1, 0.3, 1.5, 3 and 10 mg/kg. Of the roughly 52 patients in dose escalation, 19 had hepatocellular carcinoma, some 15 had melanoma, 9 had renal cell carcinoma and 9 had head and neck cancer. The dose-escalation cohort was 82.7% male with a mean age of about 58 years, ranging from about 20 to 80. Prior anti-PD-1, anti-PD-L1 or anti-CTLA-4 therapy was permitted, and about 40% of dose-escalation patients had received checkpoint inhibitors. Partial responses were achieved by three dose-escalation patients, of whom one had hepatocellular carcinoma and two had cutaneous melanoma. The purpose of peripheral TCRbeta sequencing was to test whether ivuxolimab changed TCR sequence diversity and led to clonal T-cell expansion. The paper describes the monotherapy dose-escalation part (N ≈ 50 patients) of the phase I trial of ivuxolimab. What the work shows at the level of the full study, not this receptor alone: In the 0.1-3.0 mg/kg groups, partial responders were among the patients with the lowest normalized peripheral clonal expansion, particularly in CD8+ T cells. Low levels of normalized T-cell clonal expansion were also shown by some nonresponding patients. At doses of 0.1 to 3.0 mg/kg, clonal expansion of both CD4+ and CD8+ T cells in blood was seen between baseline and week 6. Which antigens the clonally expanded peripheral T cells were specific for was not determined. On average, CD8+ T cells showed more expanded clones than CD4+ T cells after ivuxolimab.

For sequencing of the TCRbeta CDR3 region, genomic DNA was extracted from the sorted cells. TCRbeta CDR3 regions were sequenced using the immunoSEQ Assay. As stored in TCRdb, this immuneACCESS dataset retains in-frame rearrangements with V and J assigned. A fraction of the clones does not appear; measured against another copy, unresolved V genes explain less than half of the discrepancy, and the remainder lacks a known reason. The table for this sample lists fewer than 85,000 clones; more than 85% of them were counted only once. Of the sample, over 0.75% falls within the top ten clones. This clone was seen once. What antigen it recognizes has not been identified. Within one base of it there is no much larger clone, and no base qualities were kept. The trial excluded patients who had a history of autoimmune disease or who were on systemic immunosuppression. Peripheral blood for TCR sequencing was collected from all dose cohorts at baseline, on cycle 4 day 1, and on cycle 7 day 1. Samples were obtained from an open-label, multicenter, first-in-human phase I dose-escalation trial of ivuxolimab. Adults with locally advanced or metastatic head and neck squamous cell, hepatocellular, melanoma or renal cell carcinoma were enrolled in the trial. Before TCR sequencing, CD4+ and CD8+ T cells were separately sorted from peripheral blood.

Trimmed from V: 6 bases; trimmed from J: 0 bases; junction bases lacking a gene match: 6. The CDR3 has 15 amino acids, counting the end cysteine and phenylalanine. The sequence is cut down to CDR3 DNA, 45 bases in frame from base 1. The germline V gene yields MNHEY for CDR1 and SVGAGI for CDR2. This specimen was CD4+ or CD8+ T cells sorted from blood, taken in a trial of the OX40 agonist ivuxolimab. The chain is assembled from TRBV6-5 and TRBJ2-7, with 9 bases matching TRBD1. The TCR comes from an adult with an advanced solid tumor such as melanoma, head and neck, liver or kidney cancer. Here the CDR3 is given as CASRTGTGSSYEQYF. The nucleotide sequence reads as follows: TGTGCCAGCAGGACGGGGACAGGGAGCTCCTACGAGCAGTACTTC.